Presented here are 14 T cell receptor beta chains from one specimen sequenced in a study of response to subunit inactivated influenza vaccine. TCRdb analysed the RT-PCR reads with MiXCR anew, one entry per CDR3 protein. The sample yields approximately 290,000 distinct CDR3 sequences, 22% seen once. The sequencing used PBMCs from blood, collected around 22 months after vaccination. Receptor source: a man between 45 and 75 years old who received an inactivated influenza vaccine.

J is TRBJ2-7 and V is TRBV20-1; perhaps TRBD2 as D (5 bases). Germline V CDR1 and CDR2: DFQATT, SNEGSKA (reference sequence). This CDR3 has 14 amino acids. Trimming took 3 bases from V and 3 from J, leaving 15 bases between them. CDR3 sequence: CSARAPGRGYEQYF. The CDR3 bases are TGCAGTGCTAGGGCTCCAGGTCGGGGCTACGAGCAGTACTTC.

This sequence joins TRBV5-4 and TRBJ2-2, with D perhaps matching TRBD1 (6 bases). This CDR3 spans 15 amino acids. Germline CDR1 is SGHNT and CDR2 is YYREEE (reference sequence). V dropped 3 bases and J dropped 1 base, with 10 bases sitting between them. CDR3 loop: CASSWGTLNTGELFF. CDR3 nucleotides: TGTGCCAGCAGCTGGGGGACACTGAACACCGGGGAGCTGTTTTTT. Variable domain in full (rest from reference TRBV5-4 and TRBJ2-2): ETGVTQSPTHLIKTRGQQVTLRCSSQSGHNTVSWYQQALGQGPQFIFQYYREEENGRGNFPPRFSGLQFPNYSSELNVNALELDDSALYLCASSWGTLNTGELFFGEGSRLTVL.

This chain links TRBV4-2 with TRBJ1-2; D is perhaps TRBD1 (5 bases). CDR3 size: 13 residues. Trimming removed 0 bases from V and 7 bases from J, with 9 bases in between. Germline V lookup: CDR1 LGHNA, CDR2 YNFKEQ. The CDR3 sequence is CASSQDTGGGYTF. The CDR3 nucleotides are TGTGCCAGCAGCCAAGACACCGGGGGTGGCTACACCTTC.

CDR3 nucleotide sequence: TGTGCCAGCATTTGGACAGGGAAAAACACCGGGGAGCTGTTTTTT. This codes for CASIWTGKNTGELFF. The J gene is TRBJ2-2, the V gene TRBV12-3 or TRBV12-4; 8 nucleotides align to TRBD1. The CDR3 totals 15 residues. The trim removed 7 bases at V and 2 bases at J, leaving 6 bases unmatched.

The genes are TRBV20-1 and TRBJ2-1; 13 bases are shared with TRBD2. Germline-derived CDR1 and CDR2 are DFQATT and SNEGSKA (reference sequence). CDR3 length equals 14 residues. The V segment lost 6 bases and the J segment 6 bases; nucleotides outside the gene matches: 5. CDR3 coding DNA: TGCAGTGCAAGGACTAGCGGGAGAAGCAATGAGCAGTTCTTC. This codes for CSARTSGRSNEQFF.

This clonotype appeared many times. This chain connects TRBV12-3 or TRBV12-4 to TRBJ1-5; D remains unclear. Trimming took 6 bases from V and 7 from J, leaving 16 bases between them. The CDR3 sequence is 14 residues long. The CDR3: CASSFDMGGQPQHF. CDR3 nucleotides: TGTGCCAGCAGCTTCGACATGGGAGGGCAGCCCCAGCATTTT.

The chain carries TRBV15 and TRBJ1-2; 7 nucleotides align to TRBD1. From germline, CDR1 is LNHNV and CDR2 YYDKDF (reference sequence). The V gene end was trimmed by 3 bases and the J gene end by 4 bases; junction bases not matched to a gene: 11. The CDR3 has 16 residues. The CDR3, as DNA: TGTGCCACCAGCAGTACGACAGGGAACAAGATCTATGGCTACACCTTC. This sequence encodes CATSSTTGNKIYGYTF. The full variable domain, in which reference TRBV15 and TRBJ1-2 provide the parts outside the CDR3, is DAMVIQNPRYQVTQFGKPVTLSCSQTLNHNVMYWYQQKSSQAPKLLFHYYDKDFNNEADTPDNFQSRRPNTSFCFLDIRSPGLGDTAMYLCATSSTTGNKIYGYTFGSGTRLTVV.

The CDR3 sequence is CASSLVPSDEQFF. CDR3 bases: TGTGCCAGCAGCTTAGTGCCTAGCGACGAGCAGTTCTTC. The chain joins TRBV7-2 to TRBJ2-1; TRBD2 is a possible D gene (6 bases). The germline V gene encodes CDR1 SGHTA and CDR2 FQGNSA. The CDR3 totals 13 residues. The V and J ends lost 1 base and 10 bases respectively, with 11 bases between them.

The rearrangement uses TRBV7-2 and TRBJ2-7, with D perhaps given as TRBD1 or TRBD2 (5 bases each). From germline, CDR1 is SGHTA and CDR2 FQGNSA. V lost 2 bases to trimming and J lost 2 bases, with 13 bases between them. The CDR3 runs to 15 residues. The CDR3: CASSLRERGTYEQYF. In nucleotides, the CDR3 is TGTGCCAGCAGCTTAAGGGAGAGGGGTACCTACGAGCAGTACTTC. Together with reference TRBV7-2 and TRBJ2-7, the CDR3 gives the full variable domain: GAGVSQSPSNKVTEKGKDVELRCDPISGHTALYWYRQSLGQGLEFLIYFQGNSAPDKSGLPSDRFSAERTGGSVSTLTIQRTQQEDSAVYLCASSLRERGTYEQYFGPGTRLTVT.

V usage is TRBV28 and J usage is TRBJ1-5; weak D call: TRBD1 (5 bases). Trimming pared 5 bases from V and 3 bases from J, leaving 11 bases between. The CDR3 length is 14 residues. The germline gives CDR1 MDHEN, CDR2 SYDVKM. For the CDR3, the DNA is TGTGCCAGCAGTAGGGGACTCTTCAATCAGCCCCAGCATTTT. Protein sequence: CASSRGLFNQPQHF.

This chain uses TRBV6-1 with TRBJ2-2, with 9 bases matching TRBD1. This CDR3 has 17 residues. With 5 bases clipped from V and 4 bases from J, the junction kept 11 bases outside the gene matches. Per the germline V gene, CDR1 is MNHNS and CDR2 is SASEGT. This chain's CDR3 is CASSLRSGQGFTGELFF. The CDR3 nucleotides are TGTGCCAGCAGTCTCAGATCGGGACAGGGTTTCACCGGGGAGCTGTTTTTT.

The chain combines TRBV20-1 with TRBJ2-7; possibly TRBD1 or TRBD2 for D (5 bases each). Germline lookup yields CDR1 DFQATT and CDR2 SNEGSKA (reference sequence). The V and J ends lost 3 bases and 0 bases respectively, with 12 bases between them. The CDR3 contains 14 residues. The CDR3 nucleotides read TGCAGTGCTAGGTCGTCGGGGACCTCCTACGAGCAGTACTTC. Its protein product is CSARSSGTSYEQYF.

This clonotype was picked up a small number of times. The gene calls are TRBV3-1 and TRBJ1-2; no reliable D call. From germline, CDR1 is LGHDT and CDR2 YNNKEL (reference sequence). The CDR3 has 14 residues. V was trimmed by 0 bases and J by 7 bases, leaving 12 bases between them. This CDR3 is CASSQDIIQAGYTF. The CDR3 DNA sequence: TGTGCCAGCAGCCAAGATATCATCCAGGCTGGCTACACCTTC.

The chain has TRBV29-1 and TRBJ1-2; D is unresolved. The CDR3 is 13 amino acids. Trimming stripped 7 bases from V and 0 bases from J, with 12 bases between. CDR1 and CDR2 from the germline V gene are SQVTM and ANQGSEA. The CDR3 sequence is CSGRTAPNYGYTF. As DNA, the CDR3 is TGCAGCGGACGCACCGCACCTAACTATGGCTACACCTTC.